These T cell receptor beta chains were read from a single sample in a study of T cell repertoires and HLA-DP antigens. The antigens for these receptors are not known. Repertoires were generated with immunoSEQ multiplex PCR, while TCRdb's copy carries only in-frame clones and drops some. The sample has about 89,000 clones; about nine tenths are singletons. Sequencing used CD4+ T cells from PBMCs. The receptor set was obtained from a man in his fifties in good health and CMV-seronegative. The CDR3 runs from the conserved cysteine through the conserved F or W. A D gene is named only where the DNA matches it firmly. A row's size may be missing; if present it is once, few, many or a size class.

NA	TRBV5-1	TRBJ2-7	TRBD2	TGCGCCAGCGCCCGGTGGGGGGGGAGCGAGCAGTACTTC	CASARWGGSEQYF
NA	TRBV29-1	TRBJ2-2	TRBD1	TGCAGCGTTGGACAGGGGGCGCGGAACACCGGGGAGCTGTTTTTT	CSVGQGARNTGELFF
NA	TRBV4-3	TRBJ1-2	NA	TGCGCCAGCAGGGGTGGGTTCGACTATGGCTACACCTTC	CASRGGFDYGYTF
once	TRBV2	TRBJ1-6	NA	TGTGCCAGCAGCGCCGGGACAAGGAATTCACCCCTCCACTTT	CASSAGTRNSPLHF
NA	TRBV27	TRBJ1-1	NA	TGTGCCAGCAGTTGGAGATCCATGAACACTGAAGCTTTCTTT	CASSWRSMNTEAFF
NA	TRBV6-5	TRBJ2-7	TRBD2	TGTGCCAGCTCCCAAGGGGGACTAGTTAGCGAGCAGTACTTC	CASSQGGLVSEQYF
NA	TRBV7-9	TRBJ1-1	NA	TGTGCCAGCAGCTTAGAGGGTCGGAGGGGGAACACTGAAGCTTTCTTT	CASSLEGRRGNTEAFF
NA	TRBV18	TRBJ2-1	NA	TGTGCCAGCTCAACCCAACTAGGGGATGAGCAGTTCTTC	CASSTQLGDEQFF
NA	TRBV6-5	TRBJ1-4	NA	TGTGCCAGCAGTTACGGTGACAGCCGAAATGAAAAACTGTTTTTT	CASSYGDSRNEKLFF
NA	TRBV18	TRBJ1-2	NA	TGTGCCAGCTCTCCGGGACTTAACTATGGCTACACCTTC	CASSPGLNYGYTF
NA	TRBV7-2	TRBJ1-2	NA	TGTGCCAGCAGCTTAGTTGGCAGGGGTCTCGCTGGCCTTAACTATGGCTACACCTTC	CASSLVGRGLAGLNYGYTF
few	TRBV18	TRBJ1-1	NA	TGTGCCAGCTCACCCGCGCAGGGTCGGAACACTGAAGCTTTCTTT	CASSPAQGRNTEAFF
NA	TRBV28	TRBJ1-1	TRBD1	TGTGCCAGCAGACCCACAGGGGGTCTTACTGAAGCTTTCTTT	CASRPTGGLTEAFF
NA	TRBV5-1	TRBJ2-7	TRBD2	TGCGCCAGCAGCTTGACTAGCGGCTCCTACGAGCAGTACTTC	CASSLTSGSYEQYF
NA	TRBV19	TRBJ1-5	TRBD1	TGTGCCAGTAGTACCGACAGGGGTAATCAGCCCCAGCATTTT	CASSTDRGNQPQHF
NA	TRBV27	TRBJ2-3	TRBD2	TGTGCCAGCAGTCCCCGGACTAGCGGGTCCACAGATACGCAGTATTTT	CASSPRTSGSTDTQYF
NA	TRBV10-1	TRBJ2-3	NA	TGCGCCAGCAGTGGAGGCATCATAGGGACGCAGTATTTT	CASSGGIIGTQYF
NA	TRBV6-1	TRBJ2-5	NA	TGTGCCAGCAGTGAAGATGGGATCGTGACCCAGTACTTC	CASSEDGIVTQYF
NA	TRBV6-1	TRBJ2-1	NA	TGTGCCAGCAGAGCAGACAGAAATGAGCAGTTCTTC	CASRADRNEQFF
NA	TRBV9	TRBJ2-1	TRBD1	TGTGCCAGCAGCGTAGGGGACAGGGGAGATGAGCAGTTCTTC	CASSVGDRGDEQFF
NA	TRBV30	TRBJ1-2	NA	TGTGCCTGGAGTGTTAACGGGGGGAACTATGGCTACACCTTC	CAWSVNGGNYGYTF
NA	TRBV6-4	TRBJ1-2	TRBD1	TGTGCCAGCAGTGTATCCGTTGGACAGGCCTATGGCTACACCTTC	CASSVSVGQAYGYTF
once	TRBV19	TRBJ2-7	NA	TGTGCCAGTTCAGAGCGGTACCCCTCCTACGAGCAGTACTTC	CASSERYPSYEQYF
NA	TRBV7-9	TRBJ2-5	TRBD2	TGTGCCAGCAGTTCCGGGACTAGCGGTGACGGAGAGACCCAGTACTTC	CASSSGTSGDGETQYF
NA	TRBV9	TRBJ2-7	NA	TGTGCCAGCAGCGTAGGGGCAAGCCCCCAGGGCTACGAGCAGTACTTC	CASSVGASPQGYEQYF
NA	TRBV7-6	TRBJ1-5	NA	TGTGCCAGCAGCGAAAGGGACGGTCTCAATCAGCCCCAGCATTTT	CASSERDGLNQPQHF
NA	TRBV5-6	TRBJ1-1	TRBD1	TGTGCCAGCAGCTTGGGGGACAGAAGAACTGAAGCTTTCTTT	CASSLGDRRTEAFF
NA	TRBV6-1	TRBJ2-1	TRBD1	TGTGCCAGCAGTCATCGACAGGGGCGCTACAATGAGCAGTTCTTC	CASSHRQGRYNEQFF
NA	TRBV6-5	TRBJ2-7	TRBD1	TGTGCCAGCAGTTACACAGGGGGCCGGGACGAGCAGTACTTC	CASSYTGGRDEQYF
NA	TRBV5-8	TRBJ1-2	NA	TGTGCCAGCAGCCCAGTCCGGCGGGCAGGCTATGACTATGGCTACACCTTC	CASSPVRRAGYDYGYTF
NA	TRBV19	TRBJ2-1	NA	TGTGCCAGTAGTGCCCTAGACAATGAGCAGTTCTTC	CASSALDNEQFF
NA	TRBV6-1	TRBJ2-3	NA	TGTGCCAGCAGTGCTATTTTCACAGATACGCAGTATTTT	CASSAIFTDTQYF
few	TRBV9	TRBJ2-1	TRBD2	TGTGCCAGCAGCGTAGGCAATAGCGGGGGGTCCTACAATGAGCAGTTCTTC	CASSVGNSGGSYNEQFF
NA	TRBV15	TRBJ2-1	NA	TGTGCCACCAGCACTCAACGGATTTCCTACAATGAGCAGTTCTTC	CATSTQRISYNEQFF
NA	TRBV27	TRBJ2-5	TRBD2	TGTGCCAGCAGTTCGTTGCTAGCGGGAGTCGGGGAGACCCAGTACTTC	CASSSLLAGVGETQYF
NA	TRBV19	TRBJ1-1	NA	TGTGCCAGTAGGAAGGGAACCGCGGACACTGAAGCTTTCTTT	CASRKGTADTEAFF
NA	TRBV9	TRBJ1-1	NA	TGTGCCAGCAGCGTAGTTGGAGGTAGGGCTGAAGCTTTCTTT	CASSVVGGRAEAFF
NA	TRBV6-5	TRBJ1-2	NA	TGTGCCAGCAGGCGAGGACAGAACTATGGCTACACCTTC	CASRRGQNYGYTF
NA	TRBV10-3	TRBJ2-1	NA	TGTGCCATCAGTACACCCATCGCGCAGGGGTACAATGAGCAGTTCTTC	CAISTPIAQGYNEQFF
NA	TRBV11-1	TRBJ1-1	NA	TGTGCCAGCAGCGGTTGGGGTTTGAACACTGAAGCTTTCTTT	CASSGWGLNTEAFF
once	TRBV30	TRBJ2-1	TRBD2	TGTGCCTGGAGAGGTCGAAGCGGGAGCTCCTACAATGAGCAGTTCTTC	CAWRGRSGSSYNEQFF
NA	TRBV5-1	TRBJ1-4	NA	TGCGCCAGCAGCCCTGCTTCCAGGGTTGAAAAACTGTTTTTT	CASSPASRVEKLFF
NA	TRBV6-1	TRBJ2-5	NA	TGTGCCAGTAGCCCCGGGCAGGGGGGACAAGAGACCCAGTACTTC	CASSPGQGGQETQYF
NA	TRBV15	TRBJ2-7	NA	TGTGCCACCAGCAGAGAGGGCGAGCAGTACTTC	CATSREGEQYF
NA	TRBV6-1	TRBJ2-2	NA	TGTGCCAGCAGTAATGGGGTACGGGAGCTGTTTTTT	CASSNGVRELFF
NA	TRBV13	TRBJ2-5	NA	TGTGCCAGCAGCTCCTGGCGGGACAGAGGGCAAGAGACCCAGTACTTC	CASSSWRDRGQETQYF
NA	TRBV19	TRBJ1-2	TRBD1	TGTGCCAGCACGACCCGACAGGGGAACTATGGCTACACCTTC	CASTTRQGNYGYTF
NA	TRBV9	TRBJ1-1	NA	TGTGCCAGCAGCGTAGTTTCAGGGAGAGCGGCTTTCTTT	CASSVVSGRAAFF
NA	TRBV19	TRBJ1-1	TRBD1	TGTGCCAGTAGTATTACAGGGGGCGCGACTGAAGCTTTCTTT	CASSITGGATEAFF
once	TRBV19	TRBJ1-5	TRBD1	TGTGCCAGTAGAATAACAGGGGCTGAAAATCAGCCCCAGCATTTT	CASRITGAENQPQHF
few	TRBV27	TRBJ2-3	NA	TGTGCCAGCATGAGTTGGGGCACGGGGTCCGGAGGTACGCAGTATTTT	CASMSWGTGSGGTQYF
NA	TRBV5-1	TRBJ1-2	TRBD1	TGCGCCAGCAGCCGGGACAGGGTCGCCGGTGGCTACACCTTC	CASSRDRVAGGYTF
NA	TRBV2	TRBJ1-6	TRBD1	TGTGCCACCCGACAGGGGGCTTCCCTCCACTTT	CATRQGASLHF
NA	TRBV9	TRBJ2-2	TRBD1	TGTGCCAGCAGCCCATCGACAGGGGGCTACACCGGGGAGCTGTTTTTT	CASSPSTGGYTGELFF
NA	TRBV5-4	TRBJ1-5	NA	TGTGCCAGCAGCTTGGACGGACCAAATCAGCCCCAGCATTTT	CASSLDGPNQPQHF
NA	TRBV5-1	TRBJ2-2	NA	TGCGCCAGCAGCTACGTCACTGGGACCGGGGAGCTGTTTTTT	CASSYVTGTGELFF
NA	TRBV4-3	TRBJ2-1	TRBD2	TGCGCCAGCAGCCAAGATTGGAGTGGTAGCGGGGGGGCGATCTACAATGAGCAGTTCTTC	CASSQDWSGSGGAIYNEQFF
NA	TRBV5-1	TRBJ1-3	NA	TGCGCCAGCACCATGAAGCGTCTGAACTCTGGAAACACCATATATTTT	CASTMKRLNSGNTIYF
NA	TRBV5-1	TRBJ1-2	NA	TGCGCCAGCAACCCGGGCCCAGGGTTAGGCTATGGCTACACCTTC	CASNPGPGLGYGYTF